This is a list of T cell receptor beta chains from one sample in a study of blood T cell repertoires in COVID-19. This table comes from immunoSEQ multiplex PCR, and its TCRdb copy is limited to in-frame clones, with some not included. The table shows 200,000 to 300,000 clones, with approximately 87% occurring only once. The sample was peripheral blood. Receptors originate from a woman aged 45-60 years with acute or convalescent COVID-19. Both conserved end residues are part of each CDR3. Each record gives: J gene, clone size, V gene, CDR3 length, CDR3 protein. Rows may omit the clone size; those that give it use once, few, many or a size class.

TRBJ1-5,-,TRBV19,12,CATGQGNQPQHF
TRBJ2-7,-,TRBV7-2,15,CASQTSGTFDYEQYF
TRBJ2-1,-,TRBV4-3,16,CASSQRDAGPYNEQFF
TRBJ1-2,-,TRBV7-9,15,CASSLERGGNYGYTF
TRBJ1-5,-,TRBV20-1,11,CSVPGNQPQHF
TRBJ2-1,-,TRBV10-2,14,CASEPGLAGGYKFF
TRBJ1-1,-,TRBV5-5,14,CASSHSTGTGEAFF
TRBJ1-5,-,TRBV2,14,CASSGLLPSQPQHF
TRBJ2-1,-,TRBV10-3,14,CATVEGQGLDEQFF
TRBJ1-4,-,TRBV13,16,CASSPRVTATNEKLFF
TRBJ2-2,once,TRBV3-1/TRBV3-2,13,CASSDRATGELFF
TRBJ2-1,-,TRBV9,16,CASSPGLAGWYNEQFF
TRBJ2-7,-,TRBV27,15,CASRGLGQAAYEQYF
TRBJ2-1,-,TRBV11-3,15,CASSLGVLGGHEQFF
TRBJ2-5,few,TRBV7-2,15,CASSLGGTGEETQYF
TRBJ2-5,once,TRBV2,15,CASSELALGGETQYF
TRBJ2-2,-,TRBV5-8,16,CASSLMGTGVLGELFF
TRBJ2-7,-,TRBV11-2,11,CASSPYYEQYF
TRBJ1-6,-,TRBV15,13,CATSRDDNSPLHF
TRBJ1-3,few,TRBV7-9,14,CAGMEGSSGNTIYF
TRBJ1-2,once,TRBV28,14,CASSLGRRKYGYTF
TRBJ1-1,-,TRBV28,15,CASSLLNPGGTEAFF
TRBJ2-7,-,TRBV6-1,15,CASSEGQGYSYEQYF
TRBJ2-7,-,TRBV6-5,13,CASRGQGLHEQYF
TRBJ2-1,-,TRBV15,13,CATSRGPSGSLFF
TRBJ1-5,-,TRBV2,15,CASSEETAANQPQHF
TRBJ1-6,-,TRBV7-8,11,CASSPPGALHF
TRBJ2-7,few,TRBV6-5,13,CASSYRQGFEQYF
TRBJ2-7,-,TRBV7-8,13,CASSLDRGGEQYF
TRBJ2-1,-,TRBV7-3,12,CASSRGYNEQFF
TRBJ2-7,once,TRBV28,14,CASSSRDTLYEQYF
TRBJ1-3,-,TRBV19,16,CASSTWTGHSGNTIYF
TRBJ1-2,-,TRBV3-1/TRBV3-2,12,CASSPGGGGYTF
TRBJ2-4,-,TRBV9,14,CASSEQVAKNIQYF
TRBJ1-5,-,TRBV27,16,CASSLSRGQGGQPQHF
TRBJ2-5,-,TRBV29-1,14,CSVEGTSGQETQYF
TRBJ2-2,-,TRBV2,16,CASKSTLAGGTGELFF
TRBJ1-2,-,TRBV19,16,CASSIFEPGQNYGYTF
TRBJ1-6,-,TRBV2,14,CASSDLYQGLPLHF
TRBJ1-3,-,TRBV7-2,15,CASSLDSFSGNTIYF
TRBJ2-1,-,TRBV19,18,CASSSGQGAALNYNEQFF